This T cell receptor beta chain was recovered during a study of esophageal squamous cell carcinoma under preoperative chemotherapy. This clonotype has only a few counts. The length of the CDR3 is 12 residues. V lost 2 bases and J 8 bases, leaving 9 bases between the germline ends. Germline V gene lookup returns CDR1 MNHEY and CDR2 SVGAGI. TCRdb reprocessed the PCR reads via MiXCR and lists one record per CDR3 protein. This table has roughly 30,000 distinct CDR3 sequences, roughly 52% appearing once. Regarding time point: before preoperative PTX-NDP chemotherapy. The chain uses TRBV6-5 and TRBJ1-1; D call uncertain. The sequence came from a human donor with esophageal squamous cell carcinoma. The donor label of this sample is uncertain. Collection took place from a patient given preoperative chemotherapy. CDR3 loop: CASSYLGDEAFF. The CDR3 DNA follows: TGTGCCAGCAGTTACCTCGGAGACGAAGCTTTCTTT.